This record concerns one TCR beta chain sequence. What it binds is not known. This sample was taken from a study of CD8+ T cells in alopecia areata. Study-level background: Once tofacitinib had been taken for 6 to 18 months, 6 months off drug followed.

V was pared by 3 bases and J by 0 bases, with 8 bases between. CDR1 SQVTM and CDR2 ANQGSEA come from the germline V gene. The CDR3 loop spans 13 amino acids. Lesional scalp tissue (obtained by punch biopsy) and peripheral blood were collected from alopecia areata patients. Findings of the study overall: Mice showed clearer TCR sharing than patients did, a gap that was possibly HLA-related. Lesional scalp exceeded normal scalp in clonality, especially in alopecia totalis/universalis.

Sequencing used cDNA as its template, made by extracting RNA and reverse transcribing it. Method: immunoSEQ multiplex PCR; TCRdb's copy keeps in-frame clones and lacks some. The data hold 110,000 or so clones, with about two fifths observed a single time. The sequence was obtained from a human donor with alopecia areata. The rearrangement uses TRBV29-1 and TRBJ1-1; D gene ambiguous. Specimen: CD4+ T cells sorted from blood. As DNA, the CDR3 is TGCAGCGTTGATAAACAGATGAACACTGAAGCTTTCTTT. It is translated as CSVDKQMNTEAFF. Together with reference TRBV29-1 and TRBJ1-1, the CDR3 gives the full variable domain: SAVISQKPSRDICQRGTSLTIQCQVDSQVTMMFWYRQQPGQSLTLIATANQGSEATYESGFVIDKFPISRPNLTFSTLTVSNMSPEDSSIYLCSVDKQMNTEAFFGQGTRLTVV.